This is a list of T cell receptor beta chains from one sample in a study of blood T cell repertoires in COVID-19. Libraries were prepared by immunoSEQ multiplex PCR; TCRdb keeps only in-frame clonotypes and omits some of them. Here the sample spans a few hundred thousand clones, roughly four fifths being singletons. Sequencing was done on a sample of PBMCs or T cells enriched from blood (not recorded which). Receptors originate from a woman aged 50 to 60 who had recovered from COVID-19. CDR3s include the opening cysteine and the closing phenylalanine or tryptophan. The D gene is left open where the match is weak. Clone sizes are given selectively: once, few, many, or a class where the clone is expanded.

>TRBJ2-2|TRBV9|few|-
TGTGCCAGCAGCGGAATAAGGGGTACGAACACCGGGGAGCTGTTTTTT
CASSGIRGTNTGELFF
>TRBJ2-5|TRBV7-9|-|-
TGTGCCAGCAGCTTCTTTCAGGGTGGGGAGACCCAGTACTTC
CASSFFQGGETQYF
>TRBJ2-1|TRBV5-1|-|TRBD2
TGCGCCAGCAGCTTGGGGGGGACTAGCGGGACCTACAATGAGCAGTTCTTC
CASSLGGTSGTYNEQFF
>TRBJ2-2|TRBV30|-|TRBD1
TGTGCCTGGAGTGTAGCGGCAGGGGGAATCACCGGGGAGCTGTTTTTT
CAWSVAAGGITGELFF
>TRBJ1-1|TRBV2|-|TRBD1
TGTGCCAGCAGGCCCTCAAGATGGGACAGGGTGAACACTGAAGCTTTCTTT
CASRPSRWDRVNTEAFF
>TRBJ2-7|TRBV7-9|once|-
TGTGCCAGCAGCCCGGCGGGGCCCTACGAGCAGTACTTC
CASSPAGPYEQYF
>TRBJ1-5|TRBV3-1/TRBV3-2|-|-
TGTGCCAGCAGCCAATCCCCAAATCAGCCCCAGCATTTT
CASSQSPNQPQHF
>TRBJ2-2|TRBV4-3|-|-
TGCGCCAGCAGCCAAGGGAACAGGATTGCGAACACCGGGGAGCTGTTTTTT
CASSQGNRIANTGELFF
>TRBJ1-1|TRBV7-2|-|TRBD1
TGTGCCAGCAGCTTAGCGGACAGGGGGGCTGAAGCTTTCTTT
CASSLADRGAEAFF
>TRBJ1-1|TRBV10-3|-|-
TGTGCCATCGATGAGGGAATGAACACTGAAGCTTTCTTT
CAIDEGMNTEAFF